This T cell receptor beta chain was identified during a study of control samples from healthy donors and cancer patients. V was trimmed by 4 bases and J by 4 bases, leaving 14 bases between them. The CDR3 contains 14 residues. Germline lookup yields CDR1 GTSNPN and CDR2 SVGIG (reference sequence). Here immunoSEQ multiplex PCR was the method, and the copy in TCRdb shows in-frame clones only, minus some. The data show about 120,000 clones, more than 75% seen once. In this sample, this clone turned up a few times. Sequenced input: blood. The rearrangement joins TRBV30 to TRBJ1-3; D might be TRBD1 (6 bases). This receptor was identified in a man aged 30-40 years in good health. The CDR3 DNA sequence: TGTGCCTGGAAGACAGGAGACCACGGAAACACCATATATTTT. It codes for CAWKTGDHGNTIYF.